This TCR beta chain was observed in a study of T cells in localized non-small cell lung cancer. Study-wide results and limits: Longer overall survival associated with higher blood T cell density; shorter survival with higher adjacent-lung clonality. Compared with tumor, uninvolved adjacent lung displayed greater T cell clonality, ranking highest overall. Adjacent lung held a median 57 of the top 100 tumor clones.

From germline, CDR1 is GTSNPN and CDR2 SVGIG (reference sequence). V lost 4 bases and J lost 4; bases outside the gene matches: 15. This CDR3 is built from 17 residues. The repertoire was sequenced with immunoSEQ multiplex PCR; TCRdb's copy has only in-frame clones and lacks some. The table lists approximately 83,000 clones, 88% of them singletons. On this clone itself: Its cognate antigen is unknown.

The TCR originated in a woman aged 35-70 years with stage I squamous cell lung carcinoma. The chain employs TRBV30 and TRBJ2-5; TRBD2 agrees at 10 bases. Sequencing used peripheral blood, obtained before any cancer treatment. CDR3: CAWNANGAGGPRETQYF. The CDR3 nucleotides read TGTGCCTGGAACGCGAACGGAGCGGGGGGGCCTCGAGAGACCCAGTACTTC.